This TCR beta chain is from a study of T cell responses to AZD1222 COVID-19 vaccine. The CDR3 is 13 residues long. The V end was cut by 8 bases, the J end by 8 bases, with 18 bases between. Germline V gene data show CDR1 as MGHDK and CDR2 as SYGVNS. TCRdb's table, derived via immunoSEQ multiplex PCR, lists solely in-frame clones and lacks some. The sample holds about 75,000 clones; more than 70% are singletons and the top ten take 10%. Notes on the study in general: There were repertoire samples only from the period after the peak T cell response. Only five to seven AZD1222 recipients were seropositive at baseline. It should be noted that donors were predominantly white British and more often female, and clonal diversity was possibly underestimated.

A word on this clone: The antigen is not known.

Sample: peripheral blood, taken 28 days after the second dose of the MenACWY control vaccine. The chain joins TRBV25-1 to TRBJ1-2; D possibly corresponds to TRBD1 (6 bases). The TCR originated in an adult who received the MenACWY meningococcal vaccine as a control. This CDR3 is CASRGDRLDGYTF. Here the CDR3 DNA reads TGTGCCAGCCGGGGCGACAGGTTGGACGGCTACACCTTC.